This T cell receptor (beta chain) was obtained from a study of blood T cell repertoires in COVID-19. Study context: Sites in the United States, Italy and Spain provided acute and convalescent COVID-19 samples. The analysed material was cDNA or gDNA that came from T cells, B-cell-depleted T cells, or PBMCs.

Study processing details: Reference gene primer amplification gave nucleated cell count estimates. The assay was immunoSEQ multiplex PCR, and TCRdb's table has in-frame clones only and misses some. V and J calls and clone size are as listed in that table; D and trimming were resolved from the DNA. The table includes about 210,000 clones, 75% to 90% detected once. Germline V gene lookup returns CDR1 LGHDT and CDR2 YNNKEL (reference sequence). V gave up 0 bases and J gave up 4 bases, with 12 bases separating them. The CDR3 consists of 15 residues. This receptor was identified in a woman aged 40-49 years with acute or convalescent COVID-19. The rearrangement joins TRBV3-1 (or the pseudogene TRBV3-2) to TRBJ1-2, with D possibly matching TRBD1 (5 bases). What was sequenced was peripheral blood. CDR3 protein: CASSQDNKGLYGYTF. The CDR3 DNA sequence: TGTGCCAGCAGCCAAGATAATAAGGGACTCTATGGCTACACCTTC.